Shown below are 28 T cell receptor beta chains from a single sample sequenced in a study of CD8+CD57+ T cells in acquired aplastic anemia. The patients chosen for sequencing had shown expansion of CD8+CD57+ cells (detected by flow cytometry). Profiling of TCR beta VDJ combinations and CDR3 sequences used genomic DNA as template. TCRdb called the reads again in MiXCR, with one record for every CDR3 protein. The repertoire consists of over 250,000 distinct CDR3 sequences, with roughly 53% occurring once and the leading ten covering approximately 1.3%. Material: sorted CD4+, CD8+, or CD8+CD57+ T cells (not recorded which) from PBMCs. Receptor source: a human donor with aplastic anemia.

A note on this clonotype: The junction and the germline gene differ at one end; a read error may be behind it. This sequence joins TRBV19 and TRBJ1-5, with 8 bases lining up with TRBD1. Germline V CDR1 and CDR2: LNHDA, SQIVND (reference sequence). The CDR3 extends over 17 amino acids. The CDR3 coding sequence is TGTGCCAATAGTCCTCGACAGGGGCACCCCATCCATCAGCCCCAGCATTTT. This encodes CANSPRQGHPIHQPQHF.

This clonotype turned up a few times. CDR3 loop: CASTSRGHPIQETQYF. CDR3 nucleotides: TGTGCCAGCACCTCAAGGGGACACCCCATTCAAGAGACCCAGTACTTC. The rearrangement links TRBV7-8 to TRBJ2-5, with D possibly TRBD1 on 6 matching bases. Trimming shortened V by 7 bases and J by 2 bases, and 20 bases separated the two germline ends. The CDR3 is 16 amino acids. Germline CDR1 reads SGHVS; CDR2 reads FQNEAQ.

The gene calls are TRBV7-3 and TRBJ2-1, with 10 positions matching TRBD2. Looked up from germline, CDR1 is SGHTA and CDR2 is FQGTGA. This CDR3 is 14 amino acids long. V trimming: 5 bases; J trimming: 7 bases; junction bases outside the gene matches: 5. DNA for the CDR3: TGTGCCAGCAGCCCAAGGGGACTAGCGAATGAGCAGTTCTTC. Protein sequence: CASSPRGLANEQFF.

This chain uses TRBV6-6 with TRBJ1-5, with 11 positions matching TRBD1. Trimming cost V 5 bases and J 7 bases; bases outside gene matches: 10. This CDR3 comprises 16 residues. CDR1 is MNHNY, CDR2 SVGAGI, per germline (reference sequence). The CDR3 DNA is TGTGCCAGCAGTCCAACGGGGACAGGGGGAGGGCAGCCCCAGCATTTT. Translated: CASSPTGTGGGQPQHF.

The CDR3: CASSLGWFSSTDTQYF. The CDR3 DNA sequence: TGTGCCAGCAGCTTAGGCTGGTTCTCTAGCACAGATACGCAGTATTTT. This sequence joins TRBV7-2 and TRBJ2-3; D gene ambiguous. V was pared by 1 base and J by 0 bases, with 11 bases between. The CDR3 runs to 16 residues. Germline V gene sequence: CDR1 SGHTA, CDR2 FQGNSA.

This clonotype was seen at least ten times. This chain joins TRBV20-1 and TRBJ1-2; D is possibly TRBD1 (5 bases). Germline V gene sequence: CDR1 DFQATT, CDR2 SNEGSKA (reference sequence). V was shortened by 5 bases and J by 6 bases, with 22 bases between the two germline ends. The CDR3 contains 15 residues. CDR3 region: CSAQNGGTRMDGYTF. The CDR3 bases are TGCAGTGCTCAAAACGGCGGGACCCGTATGGATGGCTACACCTTC.

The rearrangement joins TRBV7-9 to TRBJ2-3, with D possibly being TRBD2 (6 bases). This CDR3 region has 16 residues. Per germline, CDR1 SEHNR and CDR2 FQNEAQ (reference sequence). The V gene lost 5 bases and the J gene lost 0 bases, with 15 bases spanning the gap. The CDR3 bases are TGTGCCAGCAGCCCGGCTGCGGGGCGAAGCACAGATACGCAGTATTTT. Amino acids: CASSPAAGRSTDTQYF.

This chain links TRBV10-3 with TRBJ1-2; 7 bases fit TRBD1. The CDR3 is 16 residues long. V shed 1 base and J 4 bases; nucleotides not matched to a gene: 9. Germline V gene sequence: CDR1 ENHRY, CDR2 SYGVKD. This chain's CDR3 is CAISELRRGRGYGYTF. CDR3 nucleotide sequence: TGTGCCATCAGTGAGTTACGAAGGGGGCGCGGCTATGGCTACACCTTC.

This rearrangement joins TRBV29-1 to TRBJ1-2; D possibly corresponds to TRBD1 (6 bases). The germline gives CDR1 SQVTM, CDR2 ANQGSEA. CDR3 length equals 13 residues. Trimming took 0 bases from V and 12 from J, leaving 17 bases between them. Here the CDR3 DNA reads TGCAGCGTTGAAGAAACAGGGCCAGGGGAAAACACCTTC. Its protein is CSVEETGPGENTF.

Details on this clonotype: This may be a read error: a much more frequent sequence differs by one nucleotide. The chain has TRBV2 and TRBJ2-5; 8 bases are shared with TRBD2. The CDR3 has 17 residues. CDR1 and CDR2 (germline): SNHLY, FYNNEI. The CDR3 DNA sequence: TGTGCCAGCAGTTACCTTAGGGCTAGCGGGTACCAAGAGGCCCAGTACTTC. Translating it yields CASSYLRASGYQEAQYF.

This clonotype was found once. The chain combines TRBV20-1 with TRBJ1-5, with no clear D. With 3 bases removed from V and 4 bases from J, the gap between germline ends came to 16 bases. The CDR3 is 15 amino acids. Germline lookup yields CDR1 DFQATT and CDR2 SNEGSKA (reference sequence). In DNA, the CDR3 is TGCAGTGCTAGCCGGGAGGGCCGTAGGAATCAGCCCCAGCATTTT. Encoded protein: CSASREGRRNQPQHF.

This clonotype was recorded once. The CDR3 nucleotides are TGTGCCGGGAGAACAAACACTGAAGCTTTCTTT. Its protein is CAGRTNTEAFF. The chain joins TRBV19 to TRBJ1-1; D is uncertain. V was pared by 11 bases and J by 2 bases, with 9 bases between. The CDR3 has 11 amino acids. CDR1 is LNHDA and CDR2 is SQIVND in the germline V gene (reference sequence).

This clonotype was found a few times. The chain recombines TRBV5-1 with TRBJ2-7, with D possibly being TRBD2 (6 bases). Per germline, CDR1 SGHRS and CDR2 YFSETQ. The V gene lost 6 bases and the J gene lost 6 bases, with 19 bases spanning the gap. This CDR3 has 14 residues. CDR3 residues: CASTLRASEGEQYF. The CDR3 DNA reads TGCGCCAGCACCCTAAGGGCTAGCGAAGGCGAGCAGTACTTC. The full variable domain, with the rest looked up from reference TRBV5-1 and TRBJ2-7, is KAGVTQTPRYLIKTRGQQVTLSCSPISGHRSVSWYQQTPGQGLQFLFEYFSETQRNKGNFPGRFSGRQFSNSRSEMNVSTLELGDSALYLCASTLRASEGEQYFGPGTRLTVT.

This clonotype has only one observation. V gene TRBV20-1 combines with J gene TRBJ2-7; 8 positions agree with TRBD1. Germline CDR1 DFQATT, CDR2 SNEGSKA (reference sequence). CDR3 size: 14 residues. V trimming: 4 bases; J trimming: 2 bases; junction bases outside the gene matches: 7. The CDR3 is CSATPGTGAYEQYF. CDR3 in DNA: TGCAGTGCTACTCCCGGGACAGGAGCCTACGAGCAGTACTTC.

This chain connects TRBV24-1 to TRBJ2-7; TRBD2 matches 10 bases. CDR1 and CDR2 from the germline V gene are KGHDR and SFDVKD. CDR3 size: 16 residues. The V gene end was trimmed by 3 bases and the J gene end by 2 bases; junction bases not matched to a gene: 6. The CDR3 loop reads CATSDPRTSGTYEQYF. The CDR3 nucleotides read TGTGCCACCAGTGATCCGAGGACTAGCGGCACCTACGAGCAGTACTTC.

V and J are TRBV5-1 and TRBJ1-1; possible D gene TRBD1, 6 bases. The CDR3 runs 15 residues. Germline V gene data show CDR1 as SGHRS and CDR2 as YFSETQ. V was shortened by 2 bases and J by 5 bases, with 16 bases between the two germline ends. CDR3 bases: TGCGCCAGCAGCTTATACGTCGGGAGGGGGACTGAAGCTTTCTTT. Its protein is CASSLYVGRGTEAFF.

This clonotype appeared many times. The DNA for the CDR3 is TGTGCCAGCAGCTTAGAGGGGCCTCGCGAGCAGTACTTC. Translated: CASSLEGPREQYF. J is TRBJ2-7 and V is TRBV7-9, with D perhaps TRBD1 (5 bases). With 1 base removed from V and 6 bases from J, the gap between germline ends came to 10 bases. The CDR3 loop spans 13 amino acids. The V gene's germline CDR1 is SEHNR and CDR2 FQNEAQ (reference sequence). The whole variable domain, remainder taken from reference TRBV7-9 and TRBJ2-7, is DTGVSQNPRHKITKRGQNVTFRCDPISEHNRLYWYRQTLGQGPEFLTYFQNEAQLEKSRLLSDRFSAERPKGSFSTLEIQRTEQGDSAMYLCASSLEGPREQYFGPGTRLTVT.

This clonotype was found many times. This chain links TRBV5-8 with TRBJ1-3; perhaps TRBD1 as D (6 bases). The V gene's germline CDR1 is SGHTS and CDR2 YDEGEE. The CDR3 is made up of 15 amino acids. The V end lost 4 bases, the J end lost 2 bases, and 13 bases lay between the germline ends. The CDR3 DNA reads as TGTGCCAGCAGCGAACAGGGAGCTCCTGGAAACACCATATATTTT. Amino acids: CASSEQGAPGNTIYF.

CDR3 sequence reads: CSARLTGGGEQYF. In DNA, the CDR3 is TGCAGTGCTAGGTTAACAGGGGGCGGCGAGCAGTACTTC. The chain has TRBV20-1 and TRBJ2-7; 9 positions match TRBD1. The V and J ends lost 3 bases and 6 bases, in that order; junction bases with no gene match: 6. Germline V gene sequence: CDR1 DFQATT, CDR2 SNEGSKA (reference sequence). The CDR3 totals 13 residues.

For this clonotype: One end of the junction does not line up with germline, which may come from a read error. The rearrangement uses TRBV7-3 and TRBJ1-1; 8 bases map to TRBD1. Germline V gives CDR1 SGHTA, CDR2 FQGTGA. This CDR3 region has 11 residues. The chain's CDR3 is CASSARDRSFF. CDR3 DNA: TGTGCCAGCAGCGCCCGGGACAGGTCATTTTTT.

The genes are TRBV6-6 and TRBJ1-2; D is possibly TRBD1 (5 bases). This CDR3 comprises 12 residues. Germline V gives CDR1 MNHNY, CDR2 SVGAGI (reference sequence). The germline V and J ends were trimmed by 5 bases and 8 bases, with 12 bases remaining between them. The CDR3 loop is CASSAVGEGYTF. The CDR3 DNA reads TGTGCCAGCAGTGCCGTAGGGGAGGGCTACACCTTC.

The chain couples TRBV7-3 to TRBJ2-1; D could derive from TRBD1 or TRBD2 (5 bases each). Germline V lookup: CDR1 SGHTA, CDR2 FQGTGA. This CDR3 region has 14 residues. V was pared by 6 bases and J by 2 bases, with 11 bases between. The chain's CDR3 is CASSPGRAYNEQFF. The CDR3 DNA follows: TGTGCCAGCAGTCCAGGGAGAGCCTACAATGAGCAGTTCTTC. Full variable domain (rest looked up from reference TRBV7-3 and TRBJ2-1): GAGVSQTPSNKVTEKGKYVELRCDPISGHTALYWYRQSLGQGPEFLIYFQGTGAADDSGLPNDRFFAVRPEGSVSTLKIQRTERGDSAVYLCASSPGRAYNEQFFGPGTRLTVL.

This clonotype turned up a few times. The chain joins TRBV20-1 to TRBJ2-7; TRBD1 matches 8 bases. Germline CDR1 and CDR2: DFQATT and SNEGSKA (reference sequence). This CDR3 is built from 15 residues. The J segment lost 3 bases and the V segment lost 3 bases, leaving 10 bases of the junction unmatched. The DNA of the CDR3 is TGCAGTGCTAGCCCCACCAGGGGGCGCAACTACGAGCAGTACTTC. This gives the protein CSASPTRGRNYEQYF.

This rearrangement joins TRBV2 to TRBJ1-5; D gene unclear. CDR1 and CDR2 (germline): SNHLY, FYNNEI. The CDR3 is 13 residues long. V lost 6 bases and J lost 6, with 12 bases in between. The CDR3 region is CASSTRAGQPQHF. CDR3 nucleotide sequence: TGTGCCAGCAGCACGAGGGCCGGTCAGCCCCAGCATTTT. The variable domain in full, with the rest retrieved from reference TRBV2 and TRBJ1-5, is EPEVTQTPSHQVTQMGQEVILRCVPISNHLYFYWYRQILGQKVEFLVSFYNNEISEKSEIFDDQFSVERPDGSNFTLKIRSTKLEDSAMYFCASSTRAGQPQHFGDGTRLSIL.

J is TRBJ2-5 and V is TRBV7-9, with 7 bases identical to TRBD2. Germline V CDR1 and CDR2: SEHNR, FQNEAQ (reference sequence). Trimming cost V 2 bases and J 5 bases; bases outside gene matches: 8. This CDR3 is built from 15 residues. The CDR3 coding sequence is TGTGCCAGCAGCTTACCTAGCGGTACGGACGAGACCCAGTACTTC. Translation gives CASSLPSGTDETQYF.

The CDR3 region has the DNA TGCGCCAGCATCGGGACTAGCGGGAGGAGCGAGCAGTACTTC. It is translated as CASIGTSGRSEQYF. This rearrangement joins TRBV10-1 to TRBJ2-7, with 15 bases identical to TRBD2. V gave up 7 bases and J gave up 6 bases; unmatched junction bases: 4. Germline CDR1 reads WNHNN; CDR2 reads SYGVQD (reference sequence). There are 14 residues in the CDR3.

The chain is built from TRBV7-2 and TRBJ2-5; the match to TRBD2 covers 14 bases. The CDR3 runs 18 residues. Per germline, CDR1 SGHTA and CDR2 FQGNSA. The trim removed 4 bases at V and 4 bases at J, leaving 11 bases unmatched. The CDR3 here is CASSYGTSGRRLGETQYF. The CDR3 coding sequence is TGTGCCAGCAGCTATGGGACTAGCGGGAGAAGGTTAGGAGAGACCCAGTACTTC.

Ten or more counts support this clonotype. The CDR3 loop reads CASSREGQNYGYTF. The CDR3 DNA follows: TGCGCCAGCAGCAGGGAGGGACAGAACTATGGCTACACCTTC. The chain recombines TRBV5-1 with TRBJ1-2; 7 bases agree with TRBD1. The CDR3 has 14 residues. Germline trimming cut 4 bases from V and 2 bases from J; bases unmatched to any gene: 5. Germline V gives CDR1 SGHRS, CDR2 YFSETQ. The variable domain in full, completed from reference TRBV5-1 and TRBJ1-2, reads KAGVTQTPRYLIKTRGQQVTLSCSPISGHRSVSWYQQTPGQGLQFLFEYFSETQRNKGNFPGRFSGRQFSNSRSEMNVSTLELGDSALYLCASSREGQNYGYTFGSGTRLTVV.